Below, 24 T cell receptor beta chains from the same sample are listed, as sequenced in a study of CD4 T cells in relation to SARS-CoV-2 and coronaviruses. Their target antigens are unknown. Some clones are missing from TCRdb's copy, which holds only in-frame ones; the method was immunoSEQ multiplex PCR. The sample has about 36,000 clones, around 85% seen once. Sequenced material: naive CD4+ T cells from PBMCs, cultured in vitro. Subset defined: naive CD4+ T cells isolated by negative enrichment. The receptor source for this set is an adult with COVID-19.

This chain uses TRBV5-1 with TRBJ2-6; 7 bases align to TRBD1. V was pared by 7 bases and J by 2 bases, with 9 bases of the junction left unmatched. Germline V gene lookup returns CDR1 SGHRS and CDR2 YFSETQ. The CDR3 runs to 16 residues. The CDR3 DNA sequence: TGCGCCAGCTCCTCATCAGGGGGAGCTGGGGCCAACGTCCTGACTTTC. This sequence encodes CASSSSGGAGANVLTF.

The sample holds a few counts of this clone. The chain uses TRBV10-3 and TRBJ1-6; D unclear. CDR1 ENHRY and CDR2 SYGVKD come from the germline V gene. V lost 2 bases to trimming and J lost 6 bases, with 17 bases between them. The length of the CDR3 is 17 residues. The CDR3 region is CAISELLYDVSNSPLHF. CDR3 DNA sequence: TGTGCCATCAGTGAGCTTTTATATGACGTATCTAATTCACCCCTCCACTTT.

V gene TRBV5-1 combines with J gene TRBJ2-7, with D possibly being TRBD1 (6 bases). Looked up from germline, CDR1 is SGHRS and CDR2 is YFSETQ. Trimming pared 7 bases from V and 0 bases from J, leaving 17 bases between. This CDR3 is built from 15 residues. The CDR3 loop reads CASLPGDTNSYEQYF. The CDR3, as DNA: TGCGCCAGCCTGCCTGGGGACACCAACTCCTACGAGCAGTACTTC.

The chain employs TRBV28 and TRBJ1-4, with a possible D match to TRBD1 (6 bases). Germline V gene data show CDR1 as MDHEN and CDR2 as SYDVKM. The CDR3 runs to 14 residues. Trimming shortened V by 6 bases and J by 0 bases, and 8 bases separated the two germline ends. CDR3 amino acids: CASRQGATNEKLFF. In DNA, the CDR3 is TGTGCCAGCAGACAGGGAGCAACTAATGAAAAACTGTTTTTT. The whole variable domain, filled in from reference TRBV28 and TRBJ1-4, reads DVKVTQSSRYLVKRTGEKVFLECVQDMDHENMFWYRQDPGLGLRLIYFSYDVKMKEKGDIPEGYSVSREKKERFSLILESASTNQTSMYLCASRQGATNEKLFFGSGTQLSVL.

This clone showed up just a few times. Lacking the conserved final phenylalanine or tryptophan, this CDR3 likely reflects a read error. The DNA is left out, because the CDR3 cannot be placed on it with certainty; the CDR3 is given as TCRdb lists it. This sequence joins TRBV7-9 and TRBJ1-1. Per germline, CDR1 SEHNR and CDR2 FQNEAQ (reference sequence). The CDR3 length equals 9 residues, ends included. The CDR3 reads CASSSRTFP.

This rearrangement joins TRBV11-2 to TRBJ2-7; D is perhaps TRBD1 or TRBD2 (5 bases each). This CDR3 has 15 amino acids. Trimming removed 4 bases from V and 4 bases from J, with 17 bases in between. Germline CDR1 SGHAT, CDR2 FQNNGV. The CDR3 sequence: CASSSPAGTTYEQYF. CDR3 coding DNA: TGTGCCAGCAGCTCCCCTGCTGGGACGACGTACGAGCAGTACTTC.

This clone was picked up one time. The rearrangement links TRBV30 to TRBJ2-7; D gene unclear. Trimming pared 0 bases from V and 4 bases from J, leaving 13 bases between. CDR3 size: 14 residues. Germline CDR1 and CDR2: GTSNPN and SVGIG (reference sequence). This CDR3 reads CAWSVKGWGYEQYF. The CDR3 DNA reads TGTGCCTGGAGTGTAAAAGGATGGGGTTACGAGCAGTACTTC.

This clone was counted between two and nine times. The V call is TRBV4-3, the J call TRBJ2-2; 8 positions agree with TRBD2. Trimming at V came to 4 bases and at J to 9 bases, leaving 19 bases not matched to a gene. The CDR3 is 18 residues long. The germline V gene has CDR1 LGHNA and CDR2 YSLEER. In nucleotides, the CDR3 is TGCGCCAGCAGCCCTTTCAACGCGGGAGCGGGAGTGAACCGGGAGCTGTTTTTT. This translates into CASSPFNAGAGVNRELFF.

This clone was observed a handful of times. V usage is TRBV2 and J usage is TRBJ2-1, with D possibly being TRBD2 (5 bases). The germline V gene encodes CDR1 SNHLY and CDR2 FYNNEI. V was clipped by 4 bases and J by 5 bases, with 9 bases between them. The CDR3 has 13 amino acids. CDR3 DNA sequence: TGTGCCAGCAGTGGCGGACTCGACAATGAGCAGTTCTTC. Translating gives CASSGGLDNEQFF.

This chain links TRBV6-2 or TRBV6-3 with TRBJ2-1; D call uncertain. CDR1 and CDR2 (germline): MNHEY, SVGEGT. The CDR3 extends over 13 amino acids. The V end was cut by 2 bases, the J end by 8 bases, with 10 bases between. CDR3 sequence reads: CASSYDLFHEQFF. CDR3 sequence (DNA): TGTGCCAGCAGTTACGACCTTTTCCATGAGCAGTTCTTC.

The chain employs TRBV5-4 and TRBJ1-1; possible D gene TRBD1, 5 bases. The length of the CDR3 is 13 residues. Germline V gene data show CDR1 as SGHNT and CDR2 as YYREEE (reference sequence). The ends were cut back, 0 bases at V and 6 bases at J, with 9 bases in the middle. The CDR3 loop is CASSLATAPEAFF. As DNA, the CDR3 is TGTGCCAGCAGCTTGGCGACAGCTCCTGAAGCTTTCTTT. The full variable domain, completed using reference TRBV5-4 and TRBJ1-1, is ETGVTQSPTHLIKTRGQQVTLRCSSQSGHNTVSWYQQALGQGPQFIFQYYREEENGRGNFPPRFSGLQFPNYSSELNVNALELDDSALYLCASSLATAPEAFFGQGTRLTVV.

The rearrangement uses TRBV3-1 (or the pseudogene TRBV3-2) and TRBJ2-7; 7 bases fit TRBD2. Germline V lookup: CDR1 LGHDT, CDR2 YNNKEL (reference sequence). The junction had 4 bases not matched to a gene; V was cut back by 7 bases and J by 1 base. The CDR3 contains 13 residues. The CDR3 here is CASTSSGSYEQYF. The CDR3 coding sequence is TGTGCCAGCACCTCTAGCGGATCCTACGAGCAGTACTTC.

Only a few counts were recorded for this clone. The chain joins TRBV4-2 to TRBJ1-6, with TRBD1 matching over 7 bases. CDR3 length equals 14 residues. The V and J ends lost 4 bases and 5 bases, in that order; junction bases with no gene match: 2. Germline loops: CDR1 LGHNA, CDR2 YNFKEQ. In DNA, the CDR3 is TGTGCCAGCAGCCCCACAGGGGATAATTCACCCCTCCACTTT. Its protein is CASSPTGDNSPLHF.

This sequence joins TRBV7-9 and TRBJ1-2; 8 positions agree with TRBD1. The germline V gene encodes CDR1 SEHNR and CDR2 FQNEAQ (reference sequence). V shed 5 bases and J 4 bases; nucleotides not matched to a gene: 12. This CDR3 is built from 16 residues. The CDR3 sequence is CASSPQTPGGAYGYTF. As DNA, the CDR3 is TGTGCCAGCAGCCCGCAAACCCCAGGGGGCGCCTATGGCTACACCTTC. The full variable domain, its missing parts supplied by reference TRBV7-9 and TRBJ1-2, is DTGVSQNPRHKITKRGQNVTFRCDPISEHNRLYWYRQTLGQGPEFLTYFQNEAQLEKSRLLSDRFSAERPKGSFSTLEIQRTEQGDSAMYLCASSPQTPGGAYGYTFGSGTRLTVV.

The V gene is TRBV7-9, the J gene TRBJ1-1, with D hard to call. Germline V lookup: CDR1 SEHNR, CDR2 FQNEAQ (reference sequence). The CDR3 runs 16 residues. Trimming took 1 base from V and 0 from J, leaving 12 bases between them. The CDR3 coding sequence is TGTGCCAGCAGCTTAGTTGTTCTGATAATGAACACTGAAGCTTTCTTT. Protein product: CASSLVVLIMNTEAFF.

This chain uses TRBV3-1 (or the pseudogene TRBV3-2) with TRBJ1-2; D not resolved. Germline assignment: CDR1 LGHDT and CDR2 YNNKEL (reference sequence). V was cut by 0 bases and J by 3 bases, with 5 bases left in between. The CDR3 totals 13 residues. The CDR3 spells CASSQDWDYGYTF. Written as DNA, the CDR3 is TGTGCCAGCAGCCAAGATTGGGACTATGGCTACACCTTC.

This clone was picked up a small number of times. The chain combines TRBV4-1 with TRBJ2-3; D is unresolved. Looked up from germline, CDR1 is MGHRA and CDR2 is YSYEKL. The CDR3 is 12 residues long. The V end was cut by 3 bases, the J end by 6 bases, with 7 bases between. CDR3 protein: CASSHPLDTQYF. CDR3 DNA: TGCGCCAGCAGCCACCCGTTGGATACGCAGTATTTT.

The chain combines TRBV1 with TRBJ2-7; the table gives TRBD2 as D, unverified against the DNA. TRBV1 is recorded as a pseudogene. The CDR3 has 17 residues. The CDR3 sequence: CTSSQDKSGRAAHEQYF. The CDR3 DNA is TGCACCAGCAGCCAAGACAAGAGCGGGAGGGCCGCCCACGAGCAGTACTTC.

This clone was found once. J is TRBJ2-7 and V is TRBV6-5; the D gene is possibly TRBD2 (6 bases). V lost 10 bases and J lost 5, with 15 bases in between. Germline V CDR1 and CDR2: MNHEY, SVGAGI. This CDR3 has 12 residues. CDR3 protein: CATRLDADEQYF. The CDR3 bases are TGTGCCACCAGACTAGACGCCGACGAGCAGTACTTC.

This chain connects TRBV19 to TRBJ2-7; no definite D call. The CDR3 has 15 residues. CDR1 and CDR2 (germline): LNHDA, SQIVND (reference sequence). Trimming removed 3 bases at V and 4 bases at J, with 16 bases between. In nucleotides, the CDR3 is TGTGCCAGTAGTATTCTGTACGGGTCAGGATACGAGCAGTACTTC. Translating gives CASSILYGSGYEQYF. The whole variable domain, filled in from reference TRBV19 and TRBJ2-7, reads DGGITQSPKYLFRKEGQNVTLSCEQNLNHDAMYWYRQDPGQGLRLIYYSQIVNDFQKGDIAEGYSVSREKKESFPLTVTSAQKNPTAFYLCASSILYGSGYEQYFGPGTRLTVT.

The chain couples TRBV2 to TRBJ1-5; a weak D match, TRBD1 (6 bases). In germline, CDR1 is SNHLY, CDR2 FYNNEI. The CDR3 totals 14 residues. V lost 10 bases, J lost 7 bases, and 20 bases lay in between. The CDR3 DNA follows: TGTGCCACCCACTTGGGGGGGGCGGGGCAGCCCCAGCATTTT. Encoded protein: CATHLGGAGQPQHF.

This clone was detected only a few times. The gene calls are TRBV4-1 and TRBJ2-2; weak D call: TRBD1 (6 bases). Germline V gene sequence: CDR1 MGHRA, CDR2 YSYEKL. There are 16 residues in the CDR3. The V end was cut by 3 bases, the J end by 2 bases, with 13 bases between. CDR3 nucleotides: TGCGCCAGCAGCCAGGAAGGACAGACTAACACCGGGGAGCTGTTTTTT. Its protein product is CASSQEGQTNTGELFF.

The CDR3 nucleotides read TGTGCCAGCAGTGACCGGACCTACTTGAATCAGCCCCAGCATTTT. Protein product: CASSDRTYLNQPQHF. This chain uses TRBV6-2 or TRBV6-3 with TRBJ1-5; D uncertain. V was shortened by 5 bases and J by 4 bases, with 15 bases between the two germline ends. The CDR3 is made up of 15 amino acids. Germline V gene sequence: CDR1 MNHEY, CDR2 SVGEGT.

This clone came up once. This chain joins TRBV20-1 and TRBJ2-5; no definite D call. The CDR3 totals 11 residues. Germline loops: CDR1 DFQATT, CDR2 SNEGSKA (reference sequence). CDR3 sequence reads: CSVGTVETQYF. CDR3 bases: TGCAGCGTAGGAACGGTCGAGACCCAGTACTTC.